Below, 15 T cell receptor beta chains from the same sample are listed, as sequenced in a study of blood T cell repertoires in COVID-19 (dated by TCRdb to 2020 to 2022). Libraries were built with the immunoSEQ multiplex PCR assay. Drawn from immuneACCESS, this table holds only the in-frame rearrangements with V and J called that TCRdb kept. Clones are partly lost; checked studies trace under half to an unresolved V gene and leave the rest unexplained. The sample includes 120,000 to 150,000 clones, with 88% observed a single time. The ten largest clonotypes hold approximately 1.2% of the sample. The sequenced material came from PBMCs or T cells enriched from blood (not recorded which). These receptors originate from a woman younger than 45 with acute COVID-19.

The gene calls are TRBV19 and TRBJ2-1; maybe TRBD2 (6 bases). V lost 2 bases, J lost 2 bases, and 10 bases lay in between. Per germline, CDR1 LNHDA and CDR2 SQIVND (reference sequence). CDR3 length: 15 amino acids. The CDR3: CASSIKSSAYNEQFF. CDR3 in DNA: TGTGCCAGTAGTATAAAATCTAGCGCCTACAATGAGCAGTTCTTC.

The V call is TRBV27, the J call TRBJ1-5; the D gene is possibly TRBD1 (5 bases). The germline V gene has CDR1 MNHEY and CDR2 SMNVEV (reference sequence). The CDR3 consists of 14 residues. V lost 2 bases and J lost 7, with 12 bases in between. The CDR3 DNA is TGTGCCAGCAGTTTAGGAGGGGTCGACCAGCCCCAGCATTTT. Translation gives CASSLGGVDQPQHF.

The V gene is TRBV2, the J gene TRBJ2-2; D is possibly TRBD1 (5 bases). Looked up from germline, CDR1 is SNHLY and CDR2 is FYNNEI. CDR3 length: 15 residues. V dropped 3 bases and J dropped 0 bases, with 8 bases sitting between them. The CDR3: CASSDATANTGELFF. As DNA, the CDR3 is TGTGCCAGCAGTGATGCGACAGCGAACACCGGGGAGCTGTTTTTT.

This chain connects TRBV4-3 to TRBJ2-7; 9 nucleotides agree with TRBD2. The length of the CDR3 is 15 residues. From germline, CDR1 is LGHNA and CDR2 YSLEER. V shed 4 bases, J shed 2 bases, and the junction held 6 bases outside the gene matches. The CDR3 nucleotides are TGCGCCAGCAGCCCCCGGACTAGCGCAACCTACGAGCAGTACTTC. Residues: CASSPRTSATYEQYF.

This chain uses TRBV7-3 with TRBJ2-1; 10 bases are a match to TRBD2. Germline assignment: CDR1 SGHTA and CDR2 FQGTGA. The J segment lost 8 bases and the V segment lost 8 bases, leaving 12 bases of the junction unmatched. The length of the CDR3 is 15 residues. The CDR3 DNA follows: TGTGCCAGCGGTACGAGGCTAGCGGGAGTGGATGAGCAGTTCTTC. It is translated as CASGTRLAGVDEQFF.

The chain joins TRBV29-1 to TRBJ1-5; 7 bases are a match to TRBD1. J was trimmed by 3 bases and V by 6 bases; bases with no gene match: 5. Germline CDR1 reads SQVTM; CDR2 reads ANQGSEA. The CDR3 length is 13 residues. CDR3 in amino acids: CSVATGNNQPQHF. Written as DNA, the CDR3 is TGCAGCGTCGCGACAGGGAACAATCAGCCCCAGCATTTT.

The chain couples TRBV27 to TRBJ1-1; D unresolved. CDR3 size: 15 residues. Trimming shortened V by 5 bases and J by 0 bases, and 13 bases separated the two germline ends. Germline values: CDR1 MNHEY, CDR2 SMNVEV (reference sequence). The CDR3 DNA reads TGTGCCAGCAGTCCTATCTCGCGGATGAACACTGAAGCTTTCTTT. Amino acid sequence: CASSPISRMNTEAFF.

The chain is built from TRBV2 and TRBJ2-5; TRBD1 matches 9 bases. This CDR3 region has 13 residues. The junction had 3 bases not matched to a gene; V was cut back by 6 bases and J by 4 bases. Germline V gives CDR1 SNHLY, CDR2 FYNNEI. The CDR3 DNA sequence: TGTGCCAGCAGGGACAGGGGCGCAGAGACCCAGTACTTC. This gives the protein CASRDRGAETQYF.

This clone was seen just once. V usage is TRBV1 and J usage is TRBJ2-7; TRBD2 reflects the table's D call only, with no check against the DNA. TRBV1 is labeled a pseudogene. The CDR3 extends over 15 amino acids. The CDR3 DNA reads as TGCACCAGCAGCCGCCTAGCGGCGAGCTCCTACGAGCAGTACTTC. Protein: CTSSRLAASSYEQYF.

This rearrangement joins TRBV28 to TRBJ2-1; 7 bases align to TRBD1. CDR3 size: 15 residues. Germline V gene sequence: CDR1 MDHEN, CDR2 SYDVKM. Unmatched junction bases numbered 9, after V lost 6 bases and J lost 4 bases. In DNA, the CDR3 is TGTGCCAGCAGCCCATCTGACAGGGATTACAATGAGCAGTTCTTC. Its translation is CASSPSDRDYNEQFF.

J is TRBJ1-6 and V is TRBV23-1; 9 nucleotides agree with TRBD1. TRBV23-1 is an ORF, with its function uncertain. This CDR3 contains 20 residues. Trimming took 4 bases from V and 1 from J; bases not matched to a gene: 14. The CDR3 reads CASSPNGTGHQWSYNSPLHF. The CDR3 DNA sequence: TGCGCCAGCAGTCCAAACGGGACAGGGCATCAGTGGTCCTATAATTCACCCCTCCACTTT.

The chain employs TRBV28 and TRBJ2-1, with 14 bases fitting TRBD2. The CDR3 is made up of 15 amino acids. Germline CDR1 and CDR2: MDHEN and SYDVKM. After removal of 5 bases from V and 5 bases from J, the junction contained 2 bases not matched to a gene. CDR3 DNA sequence: TGTGCCAGCAGTCGGACTAGCGGGGGGAACAATGAGCAGTTCTTC. This gives the protein CASSRTSGGNNEQFF.

This chain links TRBV2 with TRBJ2-7; 9 bases are a match to TRBD1. The CDR3 spans 14 residues. Germline CDR1 and CDR2: SNHLY and FYNNEI. Losses at the gene ends were 6 bases for V and 5 bases for J; bases not matched to a gene: 8. DNA of the CDR3: TGTGCCAGCAGCCCCAGGACAGGGGACCACGAGCAGTACTTC. This gives the protein CASSPRTGDHEQYF.

The rearrangement uses TRBV27 and TRBJ1-1; 8 nucleotides agree with TRBD1. The ends lost 6 bases at V and 6 bases at J; junction bases unmatched: 6. This CDR3 comprises 13 residues. CDR1 is MNHEY, CDR2 SMNVEV, per germline (reference sequence). CDR3 sequence (DNA): TGTGCCAGCAGGGGGACAGGTGGCTCTGAAGCTTTCTTT. Translated: CASRGTGGSEAFF.

The genes are TRBV7-9 and TRBJ2-7, with TRBD2 matching over 12 bases. This CDR3 is built from 16 residues. V was clipped by 0 bases and J by 7 bases; unmatched bases: 7. Germline assignment: CDR1 SEHNR and CDR2 FQNEAQ (reference sequence). The CDR3 protein is CASSLARRLAGDEQYF. CDR3 DNA: TGTGCCAGCAGCTTAGCCCGTCGACTAGCGGGAGATGAGCAGTACTTC.